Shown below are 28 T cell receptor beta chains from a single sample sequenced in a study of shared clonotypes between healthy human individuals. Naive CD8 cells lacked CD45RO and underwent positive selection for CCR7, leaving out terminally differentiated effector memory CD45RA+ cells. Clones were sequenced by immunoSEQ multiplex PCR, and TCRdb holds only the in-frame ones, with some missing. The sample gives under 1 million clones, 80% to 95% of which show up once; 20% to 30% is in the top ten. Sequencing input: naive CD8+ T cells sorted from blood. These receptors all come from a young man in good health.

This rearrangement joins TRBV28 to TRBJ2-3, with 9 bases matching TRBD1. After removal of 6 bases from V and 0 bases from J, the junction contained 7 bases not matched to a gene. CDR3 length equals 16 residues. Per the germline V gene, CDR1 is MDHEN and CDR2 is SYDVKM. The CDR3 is CASSPWGQGSTDTQYF. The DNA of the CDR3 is TGTGCCAGCAGCCCCTGGGGACAGGGTAGCACAGATACGCAGTATTTT.

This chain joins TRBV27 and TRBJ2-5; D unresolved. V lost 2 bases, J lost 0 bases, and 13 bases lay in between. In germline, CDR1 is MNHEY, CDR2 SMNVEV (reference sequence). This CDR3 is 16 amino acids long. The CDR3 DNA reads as TGTGCCAGCAGTTTAAGCGTCCCTCCCCACCAAGAGACCCAGTACTTC. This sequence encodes CASSLSVPPHQETQYF.

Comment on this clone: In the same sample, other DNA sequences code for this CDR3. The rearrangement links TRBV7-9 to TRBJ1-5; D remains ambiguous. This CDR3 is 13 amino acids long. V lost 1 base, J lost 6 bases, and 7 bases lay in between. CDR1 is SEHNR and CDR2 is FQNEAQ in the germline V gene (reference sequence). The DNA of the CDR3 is TGTGCCAGCAGCTTAGAGGGAGGTCAGCCCCAGCATTTT. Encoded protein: CASSLEGGQPQHF.

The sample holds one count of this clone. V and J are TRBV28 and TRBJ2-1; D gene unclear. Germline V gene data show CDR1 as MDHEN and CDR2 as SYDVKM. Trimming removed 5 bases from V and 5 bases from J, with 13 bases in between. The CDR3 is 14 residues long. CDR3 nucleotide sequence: TGTGCCAGCAGTCTCTGGAAGAATGACAATGAGCAGTTCTTC. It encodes CASSLWKNDNEQFF.

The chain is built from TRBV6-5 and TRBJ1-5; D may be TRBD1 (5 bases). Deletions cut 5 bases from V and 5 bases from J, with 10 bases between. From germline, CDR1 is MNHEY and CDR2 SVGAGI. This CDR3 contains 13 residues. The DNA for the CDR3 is TGTGCCAGCAGTAATCAGGGTTATCAGCCCCAGCATTTT. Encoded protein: CASSNQGYQPQHF.

CDR3 bases: TGTGCCAGCAGCTTTACTGGCTACGAGCAGTACTTC. Protein: CASSFTGYEQYF. This chain joins TRBV7-2 and TRBJ2-7; D ambiguous. The V and J ends lost 3 bases and 3 bases respectively, with 6 bases between them. The CDR3 runs to 12 residues. Germline lookup yields CDR1 SGHTA and CDR2 FQGNSA.

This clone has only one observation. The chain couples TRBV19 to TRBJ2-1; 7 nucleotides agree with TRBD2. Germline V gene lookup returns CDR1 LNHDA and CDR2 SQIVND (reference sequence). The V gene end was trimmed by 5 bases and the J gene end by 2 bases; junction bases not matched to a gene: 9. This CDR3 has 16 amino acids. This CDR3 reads CASSPPASGAYNEQFF. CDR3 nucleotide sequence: TGTGCCAGTAGTCCCCCGGCTAGCGGAGCCTACAATGAGCAGTTCTTC.

This CDR3 is CASSLYGTYGYTF. As DNA, the CDR3 is TGTGCCAGCAGTTTGTACGGAACCTATGGCTACACCTTC. The V gene is TRBV27, the J gene TRBJ1-2; D is ambiguous. Trimming cost V 3 bases and J 4 bases, with 9 bases left between them. The CDR3 sequence is 13 residues long. Germline CDR1 is MNHEY and CDR2 is SMNVEV (reference sequence).

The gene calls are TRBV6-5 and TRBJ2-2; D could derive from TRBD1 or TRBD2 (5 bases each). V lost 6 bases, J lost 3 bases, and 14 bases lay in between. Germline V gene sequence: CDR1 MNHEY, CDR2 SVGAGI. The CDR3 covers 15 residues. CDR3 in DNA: TGTGCCAGCAGCCGAGCGGTAGGGGACACCGGGGAGCTGTTTTTT. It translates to CASSRAVGDTGELFF.

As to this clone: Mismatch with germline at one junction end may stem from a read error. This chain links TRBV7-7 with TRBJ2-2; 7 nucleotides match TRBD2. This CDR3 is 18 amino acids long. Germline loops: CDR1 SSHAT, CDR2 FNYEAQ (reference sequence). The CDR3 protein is CASSLAYSSRGKTGELFF. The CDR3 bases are TGTGCTAGCAGCTTAGCTTATAGTTCGCGGGGGAAGACCGGGGAGCTGTTTTTT.

CDR3 sequence (DNA): TGTGCCAGTAGTATTATGGGGAGCTCCTACAATGAGCAGTTCTTC. Translating gives CASSIMGSSYNEQFF. The chain has TRBV19 and TRBJ2-1; TRBD2 might be the D (5 bases). The V gene lost 3 bases and the J gene lost 0 bases, with 9 bases spanning the gap. The CDR3 spans 15 residues. CDR1 is LNHDA, CDR2 SQIVND, per germline (reference sequence).

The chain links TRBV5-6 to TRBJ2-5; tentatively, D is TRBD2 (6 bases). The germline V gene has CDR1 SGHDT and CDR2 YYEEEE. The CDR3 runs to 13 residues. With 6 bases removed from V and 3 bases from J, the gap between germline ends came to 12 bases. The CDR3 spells CASTPTGEETQYF. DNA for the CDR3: TGTGCCAGCACACCTACGGGGGAAGAGACCCAGTACTTC.

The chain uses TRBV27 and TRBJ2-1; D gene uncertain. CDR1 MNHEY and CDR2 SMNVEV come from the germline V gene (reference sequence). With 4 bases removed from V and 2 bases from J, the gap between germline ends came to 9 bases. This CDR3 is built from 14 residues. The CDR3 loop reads CASSSKLPYNEQFF. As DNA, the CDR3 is TGTGCCAGCAGTTCCAAACTTCCCTACAATGAGCAGTTCTTC.

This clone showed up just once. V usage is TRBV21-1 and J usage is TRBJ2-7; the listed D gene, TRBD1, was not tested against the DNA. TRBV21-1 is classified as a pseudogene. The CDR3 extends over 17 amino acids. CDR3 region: CASSKFTGTERDYEQYF. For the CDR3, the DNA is TGTGCCAGCAGCAAATTCACCGGGACAGAGAGGGACTACGAGCAGTACTTC.

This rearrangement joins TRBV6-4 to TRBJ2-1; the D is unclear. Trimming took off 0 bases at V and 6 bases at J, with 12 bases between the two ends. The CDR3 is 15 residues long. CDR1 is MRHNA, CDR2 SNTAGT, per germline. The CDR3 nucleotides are TGTGCCAGCAGTGACTCGTGGACCAACCGCAATGAGCAGTTCTTC. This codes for CASSDSWTNRNEQFF.

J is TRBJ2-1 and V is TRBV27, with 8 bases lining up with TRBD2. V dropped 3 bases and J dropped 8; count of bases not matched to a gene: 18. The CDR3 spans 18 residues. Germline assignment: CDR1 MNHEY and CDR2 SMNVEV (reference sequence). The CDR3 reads CASSFGLPGLAGGDEQFF. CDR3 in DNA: TGTGCCAGCAGTTTTGGCCTCCCAGGTCTAGCGGGTGGGGATGAGCAGTTCTTC.

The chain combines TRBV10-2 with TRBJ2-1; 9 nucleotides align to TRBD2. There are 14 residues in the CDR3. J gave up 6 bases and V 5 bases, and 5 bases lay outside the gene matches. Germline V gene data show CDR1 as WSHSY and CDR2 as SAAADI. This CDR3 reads CASSLGLATNEQFF. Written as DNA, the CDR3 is TGCGCCAGCAGTTTGGGACTAGCTACCAATGAGCAGTTCTTC.

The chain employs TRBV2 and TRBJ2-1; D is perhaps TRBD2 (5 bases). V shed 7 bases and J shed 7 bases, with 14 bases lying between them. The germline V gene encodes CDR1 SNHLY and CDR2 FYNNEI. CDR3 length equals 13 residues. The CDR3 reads CASTTDWKNEQFF. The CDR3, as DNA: TGTGCCAGCACCACGGACTGGAAGAATGAGCAGTTCTTC.

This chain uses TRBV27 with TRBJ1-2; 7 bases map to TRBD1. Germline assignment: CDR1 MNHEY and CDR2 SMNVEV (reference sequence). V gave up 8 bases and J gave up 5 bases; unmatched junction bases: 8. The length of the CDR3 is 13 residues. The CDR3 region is CASVGDSGYGYTF. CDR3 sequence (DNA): TGTGCCAGCGTAGGGGACAGCGGATATGGCTACACCTTC.

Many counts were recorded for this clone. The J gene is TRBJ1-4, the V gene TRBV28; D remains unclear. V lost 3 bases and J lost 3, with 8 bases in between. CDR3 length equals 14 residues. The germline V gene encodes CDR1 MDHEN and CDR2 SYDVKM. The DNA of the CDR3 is TGTGCCAGCAGTTTTATCAGTTCTAATGAAAAACTGTTTTTT. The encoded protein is CASSFISSNEKLFF.

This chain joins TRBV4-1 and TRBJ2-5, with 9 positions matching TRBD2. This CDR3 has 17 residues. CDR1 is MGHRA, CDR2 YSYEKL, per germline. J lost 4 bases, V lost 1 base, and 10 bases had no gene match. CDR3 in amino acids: CASSQVWVAGAVETQYF. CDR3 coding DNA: TGCGCCAGCAGCCAAGTTTGGGTAGCGGGAGCAGTAGAGACCCAGTACTTC.

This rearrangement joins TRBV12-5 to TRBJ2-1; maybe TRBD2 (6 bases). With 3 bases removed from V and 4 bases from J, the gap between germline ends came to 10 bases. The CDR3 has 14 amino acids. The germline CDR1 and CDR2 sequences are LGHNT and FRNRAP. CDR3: CASGFMGGYNEQFF. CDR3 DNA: TGTGCTAGTGGTTTCATGGGGGGTTACAATGAGCAGTTCTTC.

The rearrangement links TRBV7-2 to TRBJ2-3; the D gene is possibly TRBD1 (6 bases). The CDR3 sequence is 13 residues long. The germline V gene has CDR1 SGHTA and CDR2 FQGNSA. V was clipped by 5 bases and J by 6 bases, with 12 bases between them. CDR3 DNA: TGTGCCAGCAGCCAGGACAGCTGGGATACGCAGTATTTT. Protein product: CASSQDSWDTQYF.

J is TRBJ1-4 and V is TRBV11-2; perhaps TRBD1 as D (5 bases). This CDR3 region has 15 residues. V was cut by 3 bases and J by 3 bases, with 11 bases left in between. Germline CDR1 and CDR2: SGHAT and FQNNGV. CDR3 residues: CASSLERDPNEKLFF. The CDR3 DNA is TGTGCCAGCAGCTTGGAAAGGGACCCTAATGAAAAACTGTTTTTT.

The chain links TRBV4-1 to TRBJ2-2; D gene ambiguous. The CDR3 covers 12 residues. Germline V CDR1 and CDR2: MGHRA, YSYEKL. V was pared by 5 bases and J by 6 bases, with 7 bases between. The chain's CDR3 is CASSIGPGELFF. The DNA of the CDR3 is TGCGCCAGCAGCATCGGCCCCGGGGAGCTGTTTTTT.

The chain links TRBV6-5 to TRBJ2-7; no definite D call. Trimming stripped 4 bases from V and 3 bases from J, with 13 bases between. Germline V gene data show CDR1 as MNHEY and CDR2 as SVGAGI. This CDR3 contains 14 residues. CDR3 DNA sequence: TGTGCCAGCAGTTTGTCCAGCGAGAGCTACGAGCAGTACTTC. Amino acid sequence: CASSLSSESYEQYF.

The CDR3 region has the DNA TGTGCCAGCAGCCCAGACCAGGGAGCTGAGCAGTTCTTC. Protein: CASSPDQGAEQFF. The V call is TRBV13, the J call TRBJ2-1, with D perhaps assigned TRBD1 or TRBD2 (5 bases each). Between the trimmed V and J ends, which lost 5 bases and 9 bases, there was a span of 14 bases. Looked up from germline, CDR1 is PRHDT and CDR2 is FYEKMQ (reference sequence). The CDR3 length is 13 residues.

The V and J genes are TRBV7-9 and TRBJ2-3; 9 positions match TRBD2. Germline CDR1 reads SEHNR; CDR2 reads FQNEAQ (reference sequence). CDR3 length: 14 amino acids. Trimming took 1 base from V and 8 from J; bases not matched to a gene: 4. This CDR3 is CASSLVGLAGTQYF. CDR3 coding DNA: TGTGCCAGCAGCTTAGTGGGACTAGCCGGTACGCAGTATTTT.